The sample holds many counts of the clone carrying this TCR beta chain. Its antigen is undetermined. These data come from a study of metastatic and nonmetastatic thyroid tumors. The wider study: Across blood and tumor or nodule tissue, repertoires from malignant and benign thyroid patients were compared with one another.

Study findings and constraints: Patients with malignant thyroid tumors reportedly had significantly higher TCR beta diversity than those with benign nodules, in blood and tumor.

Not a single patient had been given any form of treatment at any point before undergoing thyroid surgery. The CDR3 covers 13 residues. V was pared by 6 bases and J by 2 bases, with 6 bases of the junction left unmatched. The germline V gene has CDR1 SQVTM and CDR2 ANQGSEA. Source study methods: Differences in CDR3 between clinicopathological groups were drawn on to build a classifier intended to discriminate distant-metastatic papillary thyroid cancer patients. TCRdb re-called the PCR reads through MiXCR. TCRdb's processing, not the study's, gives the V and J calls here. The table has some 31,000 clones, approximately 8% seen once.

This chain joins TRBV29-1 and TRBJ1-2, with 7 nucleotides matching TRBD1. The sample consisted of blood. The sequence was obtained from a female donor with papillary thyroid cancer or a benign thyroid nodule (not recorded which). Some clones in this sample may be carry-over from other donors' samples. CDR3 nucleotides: TGCAGCGTAGGTACAGGGGCCAACTATGGCTACACCTTC. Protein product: CSVGTGANYGYTF. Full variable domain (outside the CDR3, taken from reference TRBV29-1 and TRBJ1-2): SAVISQKPSRDICQRGTSLTIQCQVDSQVTMMFWYRQQPGQSLTLIATANQGSEATYESGFVIDKFPISRPNLTFSTLTVSNMSPEDSSIYLCSVGTGANYGYTFGSGTRLTVV.